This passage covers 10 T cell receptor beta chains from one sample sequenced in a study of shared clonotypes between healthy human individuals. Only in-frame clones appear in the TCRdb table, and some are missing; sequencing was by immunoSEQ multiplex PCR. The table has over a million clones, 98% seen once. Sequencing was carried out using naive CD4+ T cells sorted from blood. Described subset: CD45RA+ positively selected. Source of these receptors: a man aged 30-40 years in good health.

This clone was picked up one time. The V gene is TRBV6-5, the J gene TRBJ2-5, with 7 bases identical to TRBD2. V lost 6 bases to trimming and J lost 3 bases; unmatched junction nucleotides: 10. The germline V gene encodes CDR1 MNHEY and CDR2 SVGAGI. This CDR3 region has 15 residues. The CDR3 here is CASSPGPGGEETQYF. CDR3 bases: TGTGCCAGCAGCCCGGGACCGGGGGGAGAAGAGACCCAGTACTTC.

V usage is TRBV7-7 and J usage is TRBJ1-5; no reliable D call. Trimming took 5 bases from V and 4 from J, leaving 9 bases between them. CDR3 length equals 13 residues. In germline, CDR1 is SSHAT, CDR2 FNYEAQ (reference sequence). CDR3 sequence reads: CASSLGQNQPQHF. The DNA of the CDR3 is TGTGCCAGCAGCCTAGGTCAGAATCAGCCCCAGCATTTT.

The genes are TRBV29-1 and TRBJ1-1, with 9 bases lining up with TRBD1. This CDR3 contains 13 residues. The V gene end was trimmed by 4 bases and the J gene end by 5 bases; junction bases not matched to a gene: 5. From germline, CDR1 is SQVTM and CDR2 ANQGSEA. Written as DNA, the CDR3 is TGCAGCGTTGTGGGACAGGGTCGTACTGAAGCTTTCTTT. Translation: CSVVGQGRTEAFF. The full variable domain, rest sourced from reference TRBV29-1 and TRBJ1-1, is SAVISQKPSRDICQRGTSLTIQCQVDSQVTMMFWYRQQPGQSLTLIATANQGSEATYESGFVIDKFPISRPNLTFSTLTVSNMSPEDSSIYLCSVVGQGRTEAFFGQGTRLTVV.

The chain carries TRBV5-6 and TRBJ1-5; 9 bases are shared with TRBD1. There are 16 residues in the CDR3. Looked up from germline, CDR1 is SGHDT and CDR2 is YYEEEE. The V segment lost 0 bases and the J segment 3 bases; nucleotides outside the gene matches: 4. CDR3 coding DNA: TGTGCCAGCAGCTTGGGGGGACAGGGTTACAATCAGCCCCAGCATTTT. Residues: CASSLGGQGYNQPQHF.

CDR3 DNA sequence: TGTGCCATCAGTGAGAAACAGGGTGGCGGCTATGGCTACACCTTC. This gives the protein CAISEKQGGGYGYTF. The chain is built from TRBV10-3 and TRBJ1-2; D perhaps matches TRBD1 (6 bases). Between the trimmed V and J ends, which lost 2 bases and 4 bases, there was a span of 14 bases. CDR1 and CDR2 from the germline V gene are ENHRY and SYGVKD. This CDR3 has 15 residues.

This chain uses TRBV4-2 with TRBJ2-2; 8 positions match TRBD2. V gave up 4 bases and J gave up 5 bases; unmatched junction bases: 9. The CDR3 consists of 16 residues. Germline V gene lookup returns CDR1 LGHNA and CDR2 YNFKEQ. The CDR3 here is CASSLVAGPSTGELFF. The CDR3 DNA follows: TGTGCCAGCAGCCTAGTAGCGGGACCCAGTACCGGGGAGCTGTTTTTT.

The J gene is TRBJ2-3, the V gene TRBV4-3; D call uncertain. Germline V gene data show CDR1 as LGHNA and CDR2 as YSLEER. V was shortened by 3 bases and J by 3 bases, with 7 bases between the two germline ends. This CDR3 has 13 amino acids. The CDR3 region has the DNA TGCGCCAGCAGCCAGGCCACTACAGATACGCAGTATTTT. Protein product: CASSQATTDTQYF.

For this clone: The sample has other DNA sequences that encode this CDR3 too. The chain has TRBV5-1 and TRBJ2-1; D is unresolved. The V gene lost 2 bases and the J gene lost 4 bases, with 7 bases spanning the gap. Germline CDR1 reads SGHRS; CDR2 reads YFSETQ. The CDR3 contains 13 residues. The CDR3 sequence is CASSLRDYNEQFF. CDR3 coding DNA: TGCGCCAGCAGCTTACGAGATTACAATGAGCAGTTCTTC.

CDR3 sequence: CASSQGRLNEQFF. Here the CDR3 DNA reads TGTGCCAGCTCCCAGGGACGCCTCAATGAGCAGTTCTTC. The gene calls are TRBV18 and TRBJ2-1; D could derive from TRBD1 or TRBD2 (5 bases each). CDR3 length equals 13 residues. Germline CDR1 reads KGHSH; CDR2 reads LQKENI. Trimming removed 6 bases from V and 6 bases from J, with 12 bases in between.

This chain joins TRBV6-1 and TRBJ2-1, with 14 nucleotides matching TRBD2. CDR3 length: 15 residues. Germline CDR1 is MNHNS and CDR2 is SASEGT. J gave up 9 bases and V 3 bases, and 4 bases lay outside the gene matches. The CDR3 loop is CASSEAGTSGSEQFF. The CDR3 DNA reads TGTGCCAGCAGTGAGGCCGGGACTAGCGGGAGTGAGCAGTTCTTC.